The next 27 T cell receptor beta chains were all read from a single sample in a study of T-cell memory formation after mild COVID-19. TCRdb itself ran the 5' RACE reads through MiXCR, one entry per CDR3 protein. The sample shows more than 450,000 distinct CDR3 sequences, approximately 18% of them seen only once. The sequenced sample consisted of PBMCs or a T cell subset sorted from them (not recorded which). The receptors were gathered from an adult woman who had mild COVID-19 (a few samples of this study predate the infection). Cell type and time point are not known.

This clonotype occurred a few times. The CDR3 DNA reads TGCAGCGTTGGGACAGGACTTAGCAATCAGCCCCAGCATTTT. Encoded protein: CSVGTGLSNQPQHF. The J gene is TRBJ1-5, the V gene TRBV29-1, with 7 bases aligning to TRBD1. Germline-derived CDR1 and CDR2 are SQVTM and ANQGSEA. The CDR3 spans 14 residues. V gave up 4 bases and J gave up 0 bases; unmatched junction bases: 3.

This chain joins TRBV10-3 and TRBJ2-3, with no clear D. The CDR3 has 13 amino acids. V was clipped by 3 bases and J by 5 bases, with 9 bases between them. Looked up from germline, CDR1 is ENHRY and CDR2 is SYGVKD. As DNA, the CDR3 is TGTGCCATCAGTGAACCCTATGGAGATACGCAGTATTTT. This translates into CAISEPYGDTQYF.

The table lists this clonotype with a few counts. This rearrangement joins TRBV7-6 to TRBJ2-3; D possibly matches TRBD1 or TRBD2 (6 bases each). CDR3 length equals 16 residues. Germline V gene lookup returns CDR1 SGHVS and CDR2 FNYEAQ. V was trimmed by 5 bases and J by 2 bases, leaving 17 bases between them. CDR3 DNA: TGTGCCAGCAGCCCGGGGGCTATCACCTTCACAGATACGCAGTATTTT. Encoded protein: CASSPGAITFTDTQYF. Full variable domain (rest looked up from reference TRBV7-6 and TRBJ2-3): GAGVSQSPRYKVTKRGQDVALRCDPISGHVSLYWYRQALGQGPEFLTYFNYEAQQDKSGLPNDRFSAERPEGSISTLTIQRTEQRDSAMYRCASSPGAITFTDTQYFGPGTRLTVL.

This clonotype was detected only a few times. This chain joins TRBV12-3 or TRBV12-4 and TRBJ2-3; 7 bases agree with TRBD2. The CDR3 loop spans 18 amino acids. V dropped 6 bases and J dropped 0; count of bases not matched to a gene: 15. This CDR3 is CASRKALGISGSTDTQYF. CDR3 nucleotides: TGTGCCAGCAGAAAAGCTCTGGGGATTAGCGGGAGCACAGATACGCAGTATTTT.

This clonotype occurred a few times. This sequence joins TRBV30 and TRBJ2-7; TRBD2 matches 8 bases. The CDR3 has 15 residues. Germline V gives CDR1 GTSNPN, CDR2 SVGIG (reference sequence). Unmatched junction bases numbered 11, after V lost 2 bases and J lost 5 bases. The CDR3 DNA sequence: TGTGCCTGGAGTACGCTCATAGCGGGAACTAACGAGCAGTACTTC. Encoded protein: CAWSTLIAGTNEQYF.

Only a few counts were recorded for this clonotype. The chain links TRBV5-1 to TRBJ2-3; possibly TRBD1 or TRBD2 for D (5 bases each). The V gene's germline CDR1 is SGHRS and CDR2 YFSETQ. V was trimmed by 4 bases and J by 6 bases, leaving 18 bases between them. This CDR3 comprises 15 residues. The CDR3 DNA sequence: TGCGCCAGCAGCGACCCCGGGGCTCTAGAGGATACGCAGTATTTT. Amino acids: CASSDPGALEDTQYF.

This clonotype was observed at least ten times. This rearrangement joins TRBV2 to TRBJ2-7; D uncertain. Germline CDR1 SNHLY, CDR2 FYNNEI. Trimming pared 7 bases from V and 4 bases from J, leaving 5 bases between. The CDR3 covers 10 residues. The CDR3 DNA follows: TGTGCCAGCATCGGTTACGAGCAGTACTTC. Encoded protein: CASIGYEQYF.

This clonotype was seen only a few times. The chain has TRBV7-9 and TRBJ2-4; tentatively, D is TRBD1 (6 bases). Germline assignment: CDR1 SEHNR and CDR2 FQNEAQ (reference sequence). V lost 1 base, J lost 0 bases, and 13 bases lay in between. The length of the CDR3 is 17 residues. The CDR3 DNA reads as TGTGCCAGCAGCTTAGTCGGGCAGGGGTTAGCCAAAAACATTCAGTACTTC. Its protein is CASSLVGQGLAKNIQYF.

V and J are TRBV29-1 and TRBJ2-4; the D is unclear. The CDR3 is made up of 14 amino acids. Trimming left V 4 bases short and J 0 bases short, with 10 bases between. Germline V lookup: CDR1 SQVTM, CDR2 ANQGSEA. CDR3 protein: CSVGLTLAKNIQYF. CDR3 sequence (DNA): TGCAGCGTTGGACTGACACTAGCCAAAAACATTCAGTACTTC.

There are a few counts of this clonotype. The chain combines TRBV7-2 with TRBJ2-7; 8 bases align to TRBD2. Per the germline V gene, CDR1 is SGHTA and CDR2 is FQGNSA. J lost 4 bases, V lost 5 bases, and 7 bases had no gene match. This CDR3 contains 14 residues. In nucleotides, the CDR3 is TGTGCCAGCAGCCCAAGGTCTAGCGGGTACGAGCAGTACTTC. Its protein is CASSPRSSGYEQYF.

This clonotype has just a few counts. The chain couples TRBV19 to TRBJ2-7, with 11 bases lining up with TRBD2. Germline lookup yields CDR1 LNHDA and CDR2 SQIVND (reference sequence). V shed 3 bases and J 2 bases; nucleotides not matched to a gene: 9. This CDR3 has 17 amino acids. The CDR3 spells CASSMFVVAGGPYEQYF. CDR3 in DNA: TGTGCCAGTAGTATGTTCGTAGTAGCGGGAGGGCCCTACGAGCAGTACTTC. Drawing the rest from reference TRBV19 and TRBJ2-7, the complete variable domain is DGGITQSPKYLFRKEGQNVTLSCEQNLNHDAMYWYRQDPGQGLRLIYYSQIVNDFQKGDIAEGYSVSREKKESFPLTVTSAQKNPTAFYLCASSMFVVAGGPYEQYFGPGTRLTVT.

The genes are TRBV12-3 or TRBV12-4 and TRBJ2-1; either TRBD1 or TRBD2 may supply D (5 bases each). The V gene lost 5 bases and the J gene lost 6 bases, with 17 bases spanning the gap. This CDR3 region has 15 residues. CDR3 sequence: CASSAPGTVANEQFF. CDR3 sequence (DNA): TGTGCCAGCAGTGCCCCAGGGACGGTAGCCAATGAGCAGTTCTTC.

The chain employs TRBV27 and TRBJ1-5; D remains ambiguous. Germline V gene sequence: CDR1 MNHEY, CDR2 SMNVEV (reference sequence). The CDR3 loop spans 15 amino acids. Trimming removed 0 bases at V and 5 bases at J, with 11 bases between. CDR3 residues: CASSLSQAMHQPQHF. The CDR3 DNA reads TGTGCCAGCAGTTTATCCCAAGCGATGCATCAGCCCCAGCATTTT.

The rearrangement uses TRBV23-1 and TRBJ1-5; the D gene is possibly TRBD1 (5 bases). TRBV23-1 is an open reading frame whose function is uncertain. The CDR3 has 17 residues. The V gene lost 4 bases and the J gene lost 3 bases, with 19 bases spanning the gap. The DNA for the CDR3 is TGCGCCAGCAGTCGGATCACAGTTGGGGCGCCCAATCAGCCCCAGCATTTT. This codes for CASSRITVGAPNQPQHF.

The rearrangement uses TRBV2 and TRBJ2-5, with TRBD2 matching 10 bases. The CDR3 loop spans 15 amino acids. After removal of 2 bases from V and 5 bases from J, the junction contained 5 bases not matched to a gene. Germline V CDR1 and CDR2: SNHLY, FYNNEI. In nucleotides, the CDR3 is TGTGCCAGCAGTGAATGGGCTAGCGGGGGTGAGACCCAGTACTTC. It specifies CASSEWASGGETQYF.

The genes are TRBV27 and TRBJ2-7, with D possibly being TRBD2 (5 bases). The CDR3 totals 14 residues. In germline, CDR1 is MNHEY, CDR2 SMNVEV (reference sequence). The CDR3 sequence: CTTRFGGSFYEQYF. CDR3 nucleotides: TGTACAACACGGTTCGGTGGGAGTTTTTACGAGCAGTACTTC.

This clonotype was seen a handful of times. V is TRBV7-9 and J is TRBJ2-7; D remains ambiguous. This CDR3 has 16 amino acids. V shed 1 base and J shed 6 bases, with 19 bases lying between them. Germline V gene data show CDR1 as SEHNR and CDR2 as FQNEAQ (reference sequence). The CDR3 region is CASSLGEASRRSEQYF. The CDR3 DNA follows: TGTGCCAGCAGCTTAGGGGAAGCTTCCAGGCGGTCCGAGCAGTACTTC. The full variable domain, completed using reference TRBV7-9 and TRBJ2-7, is DTGVSQNPRHKITKRGQNVTFRCDPISEHNRLYWYRQTLGQGPEFLTYFQNEAQLEKSRLLSDRFSAERPKGSFSTLEIQRTEQGDSAMYLCASSLGEASRRSEQYFGPGTRLTVT.

This chain connects TRBV21-1 to TRBJ2-1; TRBD1 reflects the table's D call only, with no check against the DNA. TRBV21-1 is a listed pseudogene. This CDR3 region has 13 residues. The CDR3 loop is CASRGQGGNEQFF. CDR3 DNA sequence: TGTGCCAGCAGGGGACAGGGGGGCAATGAGCAGTTCTTC.

Many counts were recorded for this clonotype. The chain links TRBV7-9 to TRBJ1-1; tentative D call: TRBD1 (5 bases). The germline gives CDR1 SEHNR, CDR2 FQNEAQ (reference sequence). Trimming took off 7 bases at V and 4 bases at J, with 16 bases between the two ends. The CDR3 runs to 14 residues. CDR3 residues: CASTEVGGATEAFF. DNA for the CDR3: TGTGCCAGCACCGAAGTCGGGGGAGCCACTGAAGCTTTCTTT.

The chain uses TRBV7-2 and TRBJ1-2, with 7 bases identical to TRBD1. Germline V lookup: CDR1 SGHTA, CDR2 FQGNSA. V gave up 3 bases and J gave up 0 bases; unmatched junction bases: 4. CDR3 length: 15 residues. In DNA form, the CDR3 reads TGTGCCAGCAGCTTGACAGGGATATCTAACTATGGCTACACCTTC. It encodes CASSLTGISNYGYTF. Full variable domain (rest looked up from reference TRBV7-2 and TRBJ1-2): GAGVSQSPSNKVTEKGKDVELRCDPISGHTALYWYRQSLGQGLEFLIYFQGNSAPDKSGLPSDRFSAERTGGSVSTLTIQRTQQEDSAVYLCASSLTGISNYGYTFGSGTRLTVV.

This clonotype has only a few counts. J is TRBJ2-7 and V is TRBV27; D gene unclear. Trimming pared 1 base from V and 3 bases from J, leaving 10 bases between. Per the germline V gene, CDR1 is MNHEY and CDR2 is SMNVEV (reference sequence). The CDR3 has 14 residues. CDR3 amino acids: CASSLFRRSYEQYF. CDR3 sequence (DNA): TGTGCCAGCAGTTTATTCAGAAGAAGCTACGAGCAGTACTTC.

This clonotype has only one observation. V usage is TRBV24-1 and J usage is TRBJ2-7, with 9 bases fitting TRBD1. This CDR3 comprises 15 residues. In germline, CDR1 is KGHDR, CDR2 SFDVKD. J gave up 2 bases and V 3 bases, and 4 bases lay outside the gene matches. The CDR3 region has the DNA TGTGCCACCAGTGATGGGACAGGGTACGCCTACGAGCAGTACTTC. This sequence encodes CATSDGTGYAYEQYF.

This sequence joins TRBV19 and TRBJ2-5; the D call may be TRBD1 or TRBD2 (5 bases each). This CDR3 is 14 amino acids long. V was trimmed by 1 base and J by 2 bases, leaving 8 bases between them. Germline V gives CDR1 LNHDA, CDR2 SQIVND (reference sequence). CDR3 in DNA: TGTGCCAGTAGTATAGGGGACGGACAAGAGACCCAGTACTTC. Translating it yields CASSIGDGQETQYF.

This clonotype was found a few times. The rearrangement uses TRBV12-3 or TRBV12-4 and TRBJ2-3; D ambiguous. Trimming pared 3 bases from V and 6 bases from J, leaving 1 base between. This CDR3 contains 10 residues. Here the CDR3 reads CASSFDTQYF. The CDR3 DNA sequence: TGTGCCAGCAGTTTTGATACGCAGTATTTT.

This clonotype appeared a few times. CDR3 nucleotides: TGTGCCAGCAGCTTAACTAGGACCAATTCCTACAATGAGCAGTTCTTC. Amino acid sequence: CASSLTRTNSYNEQFF. This chain uses TRBV7-3 with TRBJ2-1; no clear D gene. Deletions cut 0 bases from V and 1 base from J, with 10 bases between. CDR1 and CDR2 from the germline V gene are SGHTA and FQGTGA. CDR3 length: 16 amino acids.

The chain carries TRBV9 and TRBJ2-1, with D possibly matching TRBD2 (5 bases). This CDR3 has 14 amino acids. V was pared by 4 bases and J by 6 bases, with 14 bases between. The V gene's germline CDR1 is SGDLS and CDR2 YYNGEE. The CDR3 DNA follows: TGTGCCAGCAGCCCGCGAGGACTGCCCAATGAGCAGTTCTTC. Translating gives CASSPRGLPNEQFF.

This sequence joins TRBV3-1 and TRBJ2-3; 7 positions agree with TRBD1. The CDR3 has 13 residues. CDR1 is LGHDT, CDR2 YNNKEL, per germline (reference sequence). J lost 4 bases, V lost 4 bases, and 2 bases had no gene match. CDR3 protein: CASSRTGADTQYF. The CDR3 DNA reads as TGTGCCAGCAGCCGTACAGGGGCAGATACGCAGTATTTT.